The source of this TCR beta chain is a study of response to subunit inactivated influenza vaccine. TCRdb fed the RT-PCR reads into MiXCR, producing one record per CDR3 protein. The table includes 500,000 to 650,000 distinct CDR3 sequences, around 8% detected once. Note on this clonotype: Its antigen is currently unknown.

Germline CDR1 is SGHRS and CDR2 is YFSETQ. Trimming took 1 base from V and 1 from J, leaving 14 bases between them. The CDR3 sequence is 16 residues long. Study-wide findings and caveats: Authors proposed each seasonal influenza vaccination draws in few new T cells.

The rearrangement joins TRBV5-1 to TRBJ1-1; D is possibly TRBD1 (6 bases). The receptor was isolated from a man aged 50-75 years who received an inactivated influenza vaccine. Sample: PBMCs from blood, taken around 25 months after vaccination. CDR3 residues: CASSLSQGIRNTEAFF. CDR3 sequence (DNA): TGCGCCAGCAGCTTGTCGCAGGGGATACGGAACACTGAAGCTTTCTTT.